The 19 T cell receptor beta chains below were found in one sample sequenced in a study of control samples from healthy donors and cancer patients. Repertoires were generated with immunoSEQ multiplex PCR, while TCRdb's copy carries only in-frame clones and drops some. The sample consists of roughly 170,000 clones, 80% to 95% of them appearing once. The sequenced sample was blood. The receptors shown here come from a woman aged 60-75 years in good health.

The chain links TRBV6-6 to TRBJ1-1; TRBD1 matches at 11 bases. The CDR3 covers 15 residues. Per the germline V gene, CDR1 is MNHNY and CDR2 is SVGAGI (reference sequence). V gave up 0 bases and J gave up 7 bases; unmatched junction bases: 4. The CDR3: CASSYSGQGAFEAFF. In nucleotides, the CDR3 is TGTGCCAGCAGTTACTCCGGACAGGGGGCCTTTGAAGCTTTCTTT.

The chain recombines TRBV19 with TRBJ2-5; maybe TRBD2 (5 bases). Germline V CDR1 and CDR2: LNHDA, SQIVND (reference sequence). V lost 5 bases to trimming and J lost 5 bases, with 18 bases between them. The CDR3 covers 15 residues. The CDR3 sequence is CASSPRTFEGETQYF. As DNA, the CDR3 is TGTGCCAGTAGTCCTCGGACCTTCGAGGGCGAGACCCAGTACTTC.

The chain is built from TRBV6-6 and TRBJ1-1; no definite D call. This CDR3 contains 16 residues. With 2 bases removed from V and 0 bases from J, the gap between germline ends came to 13 bases. Germline lookup yields CDR1 MNHNY and CDR2 SVGAGI (reference sequence). DNA of the CDR3: TGTGCCAGCAGTTACCCTGGAGTTGGCATGAACACTGAAGCTTTCTTT. This gives the protein CASSYPGVGMNTEAFF.

This clone was recorded once. The CDR3 DNA reads TGCGCCAGCAGCTTCTGGGGGCTAGGCTCCTACGAGCAGTACTTC. It encodes CASSFWGLGSYEQYF. The rearrangement uses TRBV5-1 and TRBJ2-7; maybe TRBD1 (6 bases). This CDR3 region has 15 residues. Germline CDR1 reads SGHRS; CDR2 reads YFSETQ. Trimming stripped 2 bases from V and 0 bases from J, with 12 bases between. Supplemented by reference TRBV5-1 and TRBJ2-7, the full variable domain reads KAGVTQTPRYLIKTRGQQVTLSCSPISGHRSVSWYQQTPGQGLQFLFEYFSETQRNKGNFPGRFSGRQFSNSRSEMNVSTLELGDSALYLCASSFWGLGSYEQYFGPGTRLTVT.

The chain recombines TRBV6-5 with TRBJ1-6; D possibly corresponds to TRBD1 (5 bases). CDR3 length: 16 amino acids. Trimming cost V 4 bases and J 0 bases, with 10 bases left between them. Germline lookup yields CDR1 MNHEY and CDR2 SVGAGI. The CDR3 region has the DNA TGTGCCAGCAGTTTAACAGACAGCTCCTATAATTCACCCCTCCACTTT. Its translation is CASSLTDSSYNSPLHF.

The gene calls are TRBV7-2 and TRBJ2-7; TRBD2 agrees at 8 bases. The V gene end was trimmed by 1 base and the J gene end by 4 bases; junction bases not matched to a gene: 6. The CDR3 is 15 residues long. Germline V lookup: CDR1 SGHTA, CDR2 FQGNSA. Here the CDR3 reads CASSLGWRGEYEQYF. CDR3 nucleotides: TGTGCCAGCAGCTTAGGGTGGCGGGGGGAATACGAGCAGTACTTC.

The CDR3 bases are TGTGCCAGCAGTCAGAGCTCTGGAAACACCATATATTTT. Amino acid sequence: CASSQSSGNTIYF. This chain links TRBV6-2 or TRBV6-3 with TRBJ1-3; D gene uncertain. The CDR3 has 13 residues. V shed 5 bases and J shed 0 bases, with 5 bases lying between them. Germline V gene sequence: CDR1 MNHEY, CDR2 SVGEGT.

The V call is TRBV5-1, the J call TRBJ2-7; TRBD1 aligns across 7 bases. The CDR3 length is 15 residues. V lost 5 bases to trimming and J lost 4 bases; unmatched junction nucleotides: 12. From germline, CDR1 is SGHRS and CDR2 YFSETQ. The CDR3 here is CASREGQALRYEQYF. The CDR3, as DNA: TGCGCCAGCAGAGAAGGACAGGCGCTACGGTACGAGCAGTACTTC.

The chain employs TRBV3-1 (or the pseudogene TRBV3-2) and TRBJ2-7, with 10 bases aligning to TRBD1. J gave up 6 bases and V 4 bases, and 12 bases lay outside the gene matches. CDR3 length: 16 residues. From germline, CDR1 is LGHDT and CDR2 YNNKEL (reference sequence). CDR3 protein: CASSRRQGAGDREQYF. As DNA, the CDR3 is TGTGCCAGCAGCCGCCGACAGGGGGCTGGGGATCGCGAGCAGTACTTC.

In the case of this clone: Other DNA sequences of this sample code for an identical CDR3. The J gene is TRBJ1-3, the V gene TRBV5-8, with 7 bases fitting TRBD1. Trimming cost V 2 bases and J 0 bases; bases outside gene matches: 2. Germline CDR1 SGHTS, CDR2 YDEGEE. The CDR3 extends over 15 amino acids. The CDR3 spells CASSFTGVSGNTIYF. CDR3 DNA sequence: TGTGCCAGCAGCTTTACAGGGGTCTCTGGAAACACCATATATTTT.

The genes are TRBV19 and TRBJ1-5; TRBD1 might be the D (5 bases). This CDR3 region has 17 residues. Trimming stripped 0 bases from V and 2 bases from J, with 14 bases between. CDR1 is LNHDA and CDR2 is SQIVND in the germline V gene (reference sequence). The CDR3 DNA reads as TGTGCCAGTAGTATAGAACTGGGGAGACAGCGCAATCAGCCCCAGCATTTT. It is translated as CASSIELGRQRNQPQHF.

The V gene is TRBV6-6, the J gene TRBJ1-1; D is ambiguous. This CDR3 has 13 residues. V lost 0 bases to trimming and J lost 2 bases, with 4 bases between them. Germline V lookup: CDR1 MNHNY, CDR2 SVGAGI (reference sequence). CDR3: CASSYSSNTEAFF. The CDR3 DNA reads TGTGCCAGCAGTTACTCGAGCAACACTGAAGCTTTCTTT.

The chain links TRBV5-4 to TRBJ2-5; D could derive from TRBD1 or TRBD2 (6 bases each). V was shortened by 0 bases and J by 5 bases, with 14 bases between the two germline ends. The CDR3 covers 15 residues. Germline V gene data show CDR1 as SGHNT and CDR2 as YYREEE (reference sequence). The CDR3 region is CASSLASGAGETQYF. The CDR3 DNA is TGTGCCAGCAGCTTGGCGTCGGGGGCCGGGGAGACCCAGTACTTC.

The rearrangement links TRBV18 to TRBJ1-2, with TRBD1 matching over 12 bases. The CDR3 has 17 amino acids. Per the germline V gene, CDR1 is KGHSH and CDR2 is LQKENI. V was clipped by 2 bases and J by 7 bases; unmatched bases: 11. CDR3 nucleotides: TGTGCCAGCTCACCAGGGCCACTCGGGACAGGGGGCTCTGGCTACACCTTC. This encodes CASSPGPLGTGGSGYTF. The variable domain in full, with the rest retrieved from reference TRBV18 and TRBJ1-2, is NAGVMQNPRHLVRRRGQEARLRCSPMKGHSHVYWYRQLPEEGLKFMVYLQKENIIDESGMPKERFSAEFPKEGPSILRIQQVVRGDSAAYFCASSPGPLGTGGSGYTFGSGTRLTVV.

The gene calls are TRBV2 and TRBJ1-6; TRBD1 matches at 7 bases. The germline V gene encodes CDR1 SNHLY and CDR2 FYNNEI. The CDR3 length is 13 residues. DNA for the CDR3: TGTGCTTGCCCAGGGGGTAATAATTCACCCCTCCACTTT. Translating gives CACPGGNNSPLHF.

This clone has only a few counts. This chain links TRBV5-4 with TRBJ1-6; 7 bases fit TRBD1. Germline V gives CDR1 SGHNT, CDR2 YYREEE (reference sequence). Unmatched junction bases numbered 6, after V lost 0 bases and J lost 9 bases. This CDR3 spans 15 amino acids. The CDR3 nucleotides are TGTGCCAGCAGCTTGGATCCAGGGGGAGGTTCACCCCTCCACTTT. This sequence encodes CASSLDPGGGSPLHF.

In its sample, this clone was seen once. The chain combines TRBV19 with TRBJ1-4; D perhaps matches TRBD1 (6 bases). The CDR3 length is 14 residues. V lost 7 bases, J lost 8 bases, and 17 bases lay in between. CDR1 is LNHDA, CDR2 SQIVND, per germline (reference sequence). CDR3: CASNDRSFGEKLFF. The CDR3 DNA reads TGTGCCAGTAATGACAGGTCCTTTGGCGAAAAACTGTTTTTT. Full variable domain (rest looked up from reference TRBV19 and TRBJ1-4): DGGITQSPKYLFRKEGQNVTLSCEQNLNHDAMYWYRQDPGQGLRLIYYSQIVNDFQKGDIAEGYSVSREKKESFPLTVTSAQKNPTAFYLCASNDRSFGEKLFFGSGTQLSVL.

This chain connects TRBV10-2 to TRBJ1-1; 9 nucleotides align to TRBD1. V dropped 4 bases and J dropped 5; count of bases not matched to a gene: 11. CDR1 and CDR2 (germline): WSHSY, SAAADI. The CDR3 extends over 16 amino acids. The CDR3 DNA reads TGCGCCAGCAGTGCCACACCACAGGGGGCGGAAACTGAAGCTTTCTTT. Translating it yields CASSATPQGAETEAFF.

The J gene is TRBJ2-2, the V gene TRBV7-2; 7 positions match TRBD1. Germline V gene sequence: CDR1 SGHTA, CDR2 FQGNSA. The CDR3 is made up of 15 amino acids. V lost 5 bases and J lost 2; bases outside the gene matches: 5. The CDR3 nucleotides are TGTGCCAGCAGCCAGGGACAGACTAACACCGGGGAGCTGTTTTTT. Its protein is CASSQGQTNTGELFF.